This TCR beta chain was captured by sequencing in a study of T cell repertoires in cytomegalovirus infection. Many counts were recorded for this clonotype. V was cut by 1 base and J by 7 bases, with 13 bases left in between. This CDR3 is built from 14 residues. Germline V gene data show CDR1 as MGHRA and CDR2 as YSYEKL. Each CDR3 protein is one row after TCRdb ran MiXCR on the reads. Here the sample spans 310,000 or so distinct CDR3 sequences, about a sixth being singletons. V usage is TRBV4-1 and J usage is TRBJ2-5; D gene unclear. The sample was PBMCs. The TCR comes from a human donor in good health (CMV status not recorded). Some clones in this sample may be carry-over from other donors' samples. The CDR3 protein is CASSQGRGLGTQYF. In nucleotides, the CDR3 is TGCGCCAGCAGCCAAGGACGAGGCCTCGGGACCCAGTACTTC.